A single T cell receptor beta chain is shown here with its context. Sequencing used immunoSEQ multiplex PCR; TCRdb keeps in-frame clones, though not all of them. The repertoire consists of about 63,000 clones, with more than 75% occurring once and the leading ten covering 5% to 6.5%. Trimming shortened V by 3 bases and J by 8 bases, and 16 bases separated the two germline ends. Germline loops: CDR1 SGHDN, CDR2 FVKESK. The CDR3 covers 14 residues. This sample was taken from a study of technical replicates of blood from four donors. The genes are TRBV14 and TRBJ1-2; D is perhaps TRBD1 (5 bases). Sequenced material: PBMCs. This receptor was obtained from a human donor in good health. Some clones in this sample may be carry-over from other donors' samples. The CDR3 nucleotides are TGTGCCAGCAGCCAGCCACAGGTTTTCGGAGGCTACACCTTC. Protein sequence: CASSQPQVFGGYTF.